This T cell receptor beta chain is drawn from a study of OX40 agonist ivuxolimab in advanced cancers. Points from the study as a whole: The antigen specificity of the peripheral T cells (those that were expanded) was not determined.

CDR3 length: 15 amino acids. Germline V gene lookup returns CDR1 ENHRY and CDR2 SYGVKD. V lost 3 bases to trimming and J lost 6 bases; unmatched junction nucleotides: 7. Prior autoimmune disease or systemic immunosuppression barred patients. This clone showed up just a few times. No antigen is known for it. Sequenced by immunoSEQ multiplex PCR; TCRdb stores in-frame clones only, minus some. The sample holds about 41,000 clones, about 90% seen once. Material: CD4+ or CD8+ T cells sorted from blood, obtained in a trial of the OX40 agonist ivuxolimab. This clonotype was obtained from an adult with an advanced solid tumor such as melanoma, head and neck, liver or kidney cancer. The V call is TRBV10-3, the J call TRBJ2-7, with 11 bases fitting TRBD2. CDR3 amino acids: CAISDGDSGRAEQYF. CDR3 DNA: TGTGCCATCAGTGATGGTGATAGCGGGAGGGCCGAGCAGTACTTC.